This T cell receptor (beta chain) was recorded in a study of vaccination effects on CD4 cells after COVID-19. Ahead of sequencing, the ViraFEST assay grew antigen-specific CD4+ T cells using viral peptide pools. Once cultured for more than nine days, the cells underwent separation to obtain CD4+ T cells. Participants were vaccinated with two doses of either the BNT162b2 or mRNA-1273 vaccine. All vaccine recipients tested negative for nucleocapsid antibodies and had never contracted SARS-CoV-2 infection. Broader study findings: Clones arising from infection and from vaccination showed marked clonal contraction late after vaccination.

Germline CDR1 reads SNHLY; CDR2 reads FYNNEI. The CDR3 is 13 residues long. Trimming stripped 4 bases from V and 6 bases from J, with 12 bases between. Note on this clone: Its cognate antigen is unknown.

Generated by immunoSEQ multiplex PCR, the TCRdb table keeps only in-frame clones and is missing some. The sample carries 60,000 to 85,000 clones, around 70% recorded once. Material: CD4+ T cells from PBMCs cultured with HCoV-229E spike peptides, obtained after COVID-19 vaccination. The rearrangement uses TRBV2 and TRBJ1-1; D might be TRBD1 (5 bases). The sequence came from a human donor who received a COVID-19 vaccine. This chain's CDR3 is CASSAQVRAEAFF. CDR3 DNA: TGTGCCAGCAGTGCACAGGTACGGGCTGAAGCTTTCTTT.